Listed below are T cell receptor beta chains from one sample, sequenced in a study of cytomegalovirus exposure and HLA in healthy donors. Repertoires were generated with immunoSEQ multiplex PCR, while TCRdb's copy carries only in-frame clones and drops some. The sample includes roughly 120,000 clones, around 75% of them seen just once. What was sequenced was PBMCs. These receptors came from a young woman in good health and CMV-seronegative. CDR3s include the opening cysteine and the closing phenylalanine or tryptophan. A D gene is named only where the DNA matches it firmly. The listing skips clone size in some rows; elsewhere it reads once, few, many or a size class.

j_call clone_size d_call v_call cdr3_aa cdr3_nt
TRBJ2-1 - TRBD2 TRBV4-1 CASSQAGGGHNEQFF TGCGCCAGCAGCCAAGCGGGGGGTGGCCACAATGAGCAGTTCTTC
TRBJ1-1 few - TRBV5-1 CASSFMTVNTEAFF TGCGCCAGCAGCTTCATGACAGTAAACACTGAAGCTTTCTTT
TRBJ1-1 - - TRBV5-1 CASSLATGEAFF TGCGCCAGCAGCTTGGCGACAGGTGAAGCTTTCTTT
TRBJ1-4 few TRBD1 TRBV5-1 CASSLRQGGEKLFF TGCGCCAGCAGCTTAAGACAGGGGGGTGAAAAACTGTTTTTT
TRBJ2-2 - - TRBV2 CASTREGSNTGELFF TGTGCCAGCACCAGAGAGGGATCCAACACCGGGGAGCTGTTTTTT
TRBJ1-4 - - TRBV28 CASSALGRGWGNEKLFF TGTGCCAGCAGTGCCCTGGGAAGGGGGTGGGGGAATGAAAAACTGTTTTTT
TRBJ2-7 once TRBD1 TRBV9 CASSPDRVPYEQYF TGTGCCAGCAGCCCAGACAGGGTACCCTACGAGCAGTACTTC
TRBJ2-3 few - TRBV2 CASTRTASSTDTQYF TGTGCAAGCACCCGGACAGCCTCTAGCACAGATACGCAGTATTTT
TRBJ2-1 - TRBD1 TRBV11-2 CASSDRGQGNEQFF TGTGCCAGCAGTGACAGGGGGCAGGGCAATGAGCAGTTCTTC
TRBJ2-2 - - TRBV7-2 CASSFYGGTLGELFF TGTGCCAGCAGCTTCTATGGGGGGACCCTCGGGGAGCTGTTTTTT
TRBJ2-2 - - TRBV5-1 CASSAQGTGTGELFF TGCGCCAGCAGCGCACAGGGTACCGGCACCGGGGAGCTGTTTTTT
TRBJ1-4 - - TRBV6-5 CASSYGRATNEKLFF TGTGCCAGCAGTTACGGGAGGGCAACTAATGAAAAACTGTTTTTT
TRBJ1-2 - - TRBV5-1 CASSSGVELQSSYTF TGCGCCAGCAGTTCTGGAGTGGAACTACAAAGTAGCTACACCTTC
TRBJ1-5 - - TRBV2 CATRRGTSNQPQHF TGTGCCACCCGGCGGGGGACGAGCAATCAGCCCCAGCATTTT
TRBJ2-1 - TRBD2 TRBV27 CASSSGGLGNEQFF TGTGCCAGCAGTTCGGGGGGGCTGGGCAATGAGCAGTTCTTC
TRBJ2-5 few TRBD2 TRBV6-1 CASSPLAGGQTQYF TGTGCCAGCAGTCCACTAGCGGGGGGGCAGACCCAGTACTTC
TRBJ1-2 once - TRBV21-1 CASPRGLGVLDYGYTF TGTGCCAGCCCCAGGGGTTTGGGGGTTCTAGACTATGGCTACACCTTC
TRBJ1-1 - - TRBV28 CASSFRTEAFF TGTGCCAGCAGTTTCCGGACTGAAGCTTTCTTT
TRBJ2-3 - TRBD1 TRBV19 CASRGDREVNTQYF TGTGCCAGTAGAGGGGACAGGGAAGTCAATACGCAGTATTTT
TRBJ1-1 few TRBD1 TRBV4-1 CASSPSGGTGMTEAFF TGCGCCAGCAGCCCAAGCGGAGGGACAGGGATGACTGAAGCTTTCTTT
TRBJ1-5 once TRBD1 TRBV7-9 CASSGQGTLPQHF TGTGCCAGCAGCGGACAGGGGACTCTGCCCCAGCATTTT
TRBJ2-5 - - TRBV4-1 CASSQHSGGETQYF TGCGCCAGCAGCCAACACAGCGGAGGGGAGACCCAGTACTTC
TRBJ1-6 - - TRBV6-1 CASSAWEQGSSYNSPLHF TGTGCCAGCAGTGCGTGGGAACAGGGAAGCTCCTATAATTCACCCCTCCACTTT
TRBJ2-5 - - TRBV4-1 CASSQEWQNQETQYF TGCGCCAGCAGCCAAGAATGGCAGAACCAAGAGACCCAGTACTTC
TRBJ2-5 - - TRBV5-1 CASSTQGGETQYF TGCGCCAGCAGCACGCAGGGCGGAGAGACCCAGTACTTC
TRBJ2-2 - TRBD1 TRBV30 CASPGQGARDTGELFF TGTGCCTCCCCGGGACAGGGGGCTCGTGACACCGGGGAGCTGTTTTTT
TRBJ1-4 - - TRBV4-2 CASSQGGREANEKLFF TGTGCCAGCAGCCAAGGAGGAAGGGAGGCTAATGAAAAACTGTTTTTT
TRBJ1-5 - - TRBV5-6 CASSSGVLSNQPQHF TGTGCCAGCAGCTCGGGAGTTCTGAGCAATCAGCCCCAGCATTTT
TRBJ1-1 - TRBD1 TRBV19 CASSRIPDRVKTEAFF TGTGCCAGTAGTAGGATTCCGGACAGGGTCAAAACTGAAGCTTTCTTT
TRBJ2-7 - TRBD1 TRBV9 CASSNRGSDYEQYF TGTGCCAGCAGCAACAGGGGCTCAGACTACGAGCAGTACTTC
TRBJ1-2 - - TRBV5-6 CASSLPPMPGYTF TGTGCCAGCAGCTTGCCCCCTATGCCTGGCTACACCTTC
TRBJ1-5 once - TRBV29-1 CSVGGGGDQPQHF TGCAGCGTTGGGGGGGGAGGGGATCAGCCCCAGCATTTT
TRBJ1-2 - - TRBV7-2 CASSLIQGPYGYTF TGTGCCAGCAGCTTAATCCAGGGGCCCTATGGCTACACCTTC
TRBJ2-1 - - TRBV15 CATSRNQGNDEQFF TGTGCCACCAGCAGGAACCAGGGCAATGATGAGCAGTTCTTC
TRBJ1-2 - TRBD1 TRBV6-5 CASSTPGQGDYGYTF TGTGCCAGCAGTACTCCGGGACAGGGTGACTATGGCTACACCTTC
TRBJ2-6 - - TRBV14 CASSPSRPGSGANVLTF TGTGCCAGCAGCCCGTCTAGACCCGGCTCTGGGGCCAACGTCCTGACTTTC
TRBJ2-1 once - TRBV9 CASSVGIITGDEQFF TGTGCCAGCAGCGTAGGCATTATTACTGGAGATGAGCAGTTCTTC
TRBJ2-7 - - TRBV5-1 CASSLDLSYEQYF TGCGCCAGCAGCTTGGATCTATCCTACGAGCAGTACTTC
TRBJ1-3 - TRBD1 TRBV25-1 CASSPRQGPSGNTIYF TGTGCCAGCAGTCCAAGACAGGGGCCTTCTGGAAACACCATATATTTT
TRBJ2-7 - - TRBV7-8 CASSLGIRGYEQYF TGTGCCAGCAGCTTAGGGATTAGAGGGTACGAGCAGTACTTC
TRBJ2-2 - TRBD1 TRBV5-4 CASSFPRGQGPTGELFF TGTGCCAGCAGCTTCCCACGCGGACAGGGGCCCACCGGGGAGCTGTTTTTT
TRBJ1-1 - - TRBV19 CASEQGTTEAFF TGTGCCAGCGAACAGGGAACCACTGAAGCTTTCTTT
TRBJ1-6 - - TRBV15 CATSRDEVSPLHF TGTGCCACCAGCAGAGACGAGGTTTCACCCCTCCACTTT
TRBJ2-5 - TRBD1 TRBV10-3 CAISPGTGSPIVGQYF TGTGCCATCAGTCCCGGGACAGGGTCCCCCATCGTGGGCCAGTACTTC
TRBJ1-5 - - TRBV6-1 CASSERRQTNQPQHF TGTGCCAGCAGTGAAAGGAGGCAGACCAATCAGCCCCAGCATTTT
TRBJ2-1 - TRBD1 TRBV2 CASSEVAGGLYNEQFF TGTGCCAGCAGTGAGGTTGCAGGGGGCCTCTACAATGAGCAGTTCTTC
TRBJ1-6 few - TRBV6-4 CASSATDDNSPLHF TGTGCCAGCAGTGCCACAGATGATAATTCACCCCTCCACTTT
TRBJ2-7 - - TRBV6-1 CASNELREQYF TGTGCCAGCAACGAACTACGGGAGCAGTACTTC
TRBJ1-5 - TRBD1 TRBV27 CASRPDRGLNQPQHF TGTGCCAGCAGACCCGACAGGGGGCTGAATCAGCCCCAGCATTTT